This TCR beta chain was identified during a study of early T cells in non-severe SARS-CoV-2 infection. Using its own MiXCR run on the 5' RACE reads, TCRdb lists one record per CDR3 protein. The table has about 42,000 distinct CDR3 sequences, approximately 5.9% seen once. There are many counts of this clonotype. Germline V gene lookup returns CDR1 MNHNY and CDR2 SVGAGI (reference sequence). The V end lost 0 bases, the J end lost 0 bases, and 9 bases lay between the germline ends. The CDR3 is 16 amino acids. Here the sequenced sample was whole blood, taken at baseline. This TCR was recovered from an adult who was a healthcare worker with PCR-confirmed SARS-CoV-2 infection or an uninfected control (not recorded which). V gene TRBV6-6 combines with J gene TRBJ2-4; a weak D match, TRBD1 (6 bases). CDR3 amino acids: CASSYSQGTAKNIQYF. DNA for the CDR3: TGTGCCAGCAGTTACTCCCAGGGGACAGCCAAAAACATTCAGTACTTC.